These T cell receptor beta chains were read from a single sample in a study of blood T cells in healthy people across ages. TCRdb re-called the 5' RACE reads through MiXCR, storing one row per CDR3 protein. The profile shows about 1.4 million distinct CDR3 sequences, almost 60% of them singletons. Sequences were obtained from blood. Receptor source: a man aged 18 to 29 in good health. Both conserved end residues are part of each CDR3. Each record gives: V gene, J gene, clone size, D gene, CDR3 DNA, CDR3 protein. The D gene is left open where the match is weak. Size values are once, few and many counts, or a class for expanded clones, and some rows have none.

TRBV7-2	TRBJ2-3	few	NA	TGTGCCAGCAGTCAGCGGGCTAGCACAGATACGCAGTATTTT	CASSQRASTDTQYF
TRBV7-9	TRBJ1-2	once	NA	TGTGCCAGCAGCATTGGCGGGGACGACTATGGCTACACCTTC	CASSIGGDDYGYTF
TRBV10-3	TRBJ2-5	NA	NA	TGTGCCATCAGGGAGTCTGCTAGCCAAGAGACCCAGTACTTC	CAIRESASQETQYF
TRBV14	TRBJ2-7	NA	NA	TGTGCCAGCAACCAAGCTTCAATCAATGAGCAGTACTTC	CASNQASINEQYF
TRBV2	TRBJ1-6	NA	NA	TGTGCCAGCATGGGGCAGGCCTCCCTCCACTTT	CASMGQASLHF
TRBV6-6	TRBJ2-7	NA	NA	TGTGCCAGCAGTTACTCGGGCAGCCTAGTTTTGAACGAGCAGTACTTC	CASSYSGSLVLNEQYF
TRBV12-3/TRBV12-4	TRBJ2-1	NA	NA	TGTGCCAGCAGTTTAGGTGGGGGAGGTCAGAAGCACGACAATGAGCAGTTCTTC	CASSLGGGGQKHDNEQFF
TRBV4-3	TRBJ2-1	few	NA	TGCGCCAGCAGCCAAGCCCGGTGGGATGAGCAGTTCTTC	CASSQARWDEQFF
TRBV20-1	TRBJ2-1	few	TRBD1	TGCAGTGCTCCCGGGACAGGGGGTTTCGAGCAGTTCTTC	CSAPGTGGFEQFF
TRBV12-3/TRBV12-4	TRBJ2-7	few	TRBD2	TGTGCCAGCAGGGGTGGACTAGCGGGAGCCTACGAGCAGTACTTC	CASRGGLAGAYEQYF
TRBV4-2	TRBJ2-5	NA	NA	TGTGCCAGCAGCCAAGATTCCCTTTTGGATAGCGCGGAGACCCAGTACTTC	CASSQDSLLDSAETQYF
TRBV10-3	TRBJ1-6	NA	NA	TGTGCCATCAGTGAGTCGGAACCTGGGAATTCACCCCTCCACTTT	CAISESEPGNSPLHF
TRBV27	TRBJ2-7	NA	NA	TGTGCCAGCAGTTTTGCGAAACTCGGAGGGGACGAGCAGTACTTC	CASSFAKLGGDEQYF
TRBV20-1	TRBJ2-3	NA	TRBD1	TGCAGTGCCCCGCGGCAGACAGGGAGCACAGATACGCAGTATTTT	CSAPRQTGSTDTQYF
TRBV5-6	TRBJ2-7	once	TRBD2	TGTGCCAGCAGCTCCCCTGAGGCTAGCGGGACCAATCCGAGATATTACGAGCAGTACTTC	CASSSPEASGTNPRYYEQYF
TRBV6-5	TRBJ2-1	NA	NA	TGTGCCCGCGCGGTATGGCAGTTCTTC	CARAVWQFF
TRBV27	TRBJ2-5	NA	NA	TGTGCCAGCAGTTTATCCTCAGTAGGATGGGGGACCCAGTACTTC	CASSLSSVGWGTQYF
TRBV20-1	TRBJ2-1	NA	NA	TGCAGTGCTACCTTGGATGGCGATTACAATGAGCAGTTCTTC	CSATLDGDYNEQFF
TRBV7-2	TRBJ2-3	NA	NA	TGTGCCAGCAGCTCCCATTGGAGCACAGATACGCAGTATTTT	CASSSHWSTDTQYF
TRBV11-2	TRBJ1-6	few	TRBD1	TGTGCCAGCAGCCTTCCCTTCCGGGACAGGGGTCCACCCCTCCACTTT	CASSLPFRDRGPPLHF
TRBV29-1	TRBJ1-5	NA	TRBD1	TGCAGCGTTGGAGGGGGCATTGAGCCCCAGCATTTT	CSVGGGIEPQHF
TRBV20-1	TRBJ1-3	NA	NA	TGCAGTGCTAGACCTTACCTCCGGGACACCGGGGACACCATATATTTT	CSARPYLRDTGDTIYF
TRBV12-3/TRBV12-4	TRBJ2-7	NA	NA	TGTGCCAGCAGACTGACAGCTAACTACGAGCAGTACTTC	CASRLTANYEQYF
TRBV10-3	TRBJ1-2	NA	NA	TGTGCCATCAGTGACGATCCAGGGAATGGCTACACCTTC	CAISDDPGNGYTF
TRBV6-5	TRBJ1-1	NA	NA	TGTGCCAGCAAGGCGACAGGCCTAATGAACACTGAAGCTTTCTTT	CASKATGLMNTEAFF
TRBV6-5	TRBJ2-3	NA	TRBD2	TGTGCCAGCAGTCCCCTAGCGGAGATTCCAGATACGCAGTATTTT	CASSPLAEIPDTQYF
TRBV24-1	TRBJ1-2	NA	NA	TGTGCCACCAGTGATTTCGAGGGTAGCGCGTATGGCTACACCTTC	CATSDFEGSAYGYTF
TRBV30	TRBJ2-7	once	TRBD2	TGTGCCTGGAGTGTAGGCGGGAGGGCCGACGAGCAGTACTTC	CAWSVGGRADEQYF
TRBV9	TRBJ2-5	few	NA	TGTGCCAGCAGCGTAGCTACCGGGGGTAGGCAGGAGACCCAGTACTTC	CASSVATGGRQETQYF
TRBV5-1	TRBJ2-7	NA	NA	TGCGCCAGCAGCCCGGAGGAAGATCTAGCTTTCTACGAGCAGTACTTC	CASSPEEDLAFYEQYF
TRBV6-2/TRBV6-3	TRBJ2-5	NA	NA	TGTGCCATACAGGATTTGGAGACCCAGTACTTC	CAIQDLETQYF
TRBV7-9	TRBJ2-7	NA	TRBD1	TGTGCCAGCAGCCCTCGGATTTCCGGGACAGCAGATTACGAGCAGTATTTC	CASSPRISGTADYEQYF
TRBV27	TRBJ2-1	few	TRBD2	TGTGCCAGCAGTTCGGACCGGGACTACCCTCGGAATGAGCAGTTCTTC	CASSSDRDYPRNEQFF
TRBV7-7	TRBJ2-1	few	TRBD2	TGTGCCAGCAGCCGTAGCGGGGGGGGGAATGAGCAGTTCTTC	CASSRSGGGNEQFF
TRBV29-1	TRBJ2-5	NA	TRBD2	TGCAGCGTTGCGGGAGGCGGCGGGGGTGAGCAGTACTTC	CSVAGGGGGEQYF
TRBV29-1	TRBJ2-1	few	TRBD1	TGCAGCGTGCTGCGACCGGGACAGGTAAGGTTGGATGAGCAGTTCTTC	CSVLRPGQVRLDEQFF
TRBV29-1	TRBJ2-7	NA	NA	TGCAGCGTTCGAGGGTATGGCTTGGGCGAGCAGTACTTC	CSVRGYGLGEQYF
TRBV28	TRBJ2-3	NA	NA	TGTGCCAGCTCCCTCGGCGCGGTCGGAGTCTCAGATACGCAGTATTTT	CASSLGAVGVSDTQYF
TRBV10-3	TRBJ2-2	NA	NA	TGTGCCATCCGTGCGATCGGGGAGCTGTTTTTT	CAIRAIGELFF
TRBV29-1	TRBJ1-1	few	NA	TGCAGCGTTGATCTGAGGCTAGGGTCTGCTGAAGCTTTCTTT	CSVDLRLGSAEAFF
TRBV7-2	TRBJ2-6	NA	NA	TGTGCCAGCAGAAAAGGCATGAGCTCTGGGGCCAACGTCCTGACTTTC	CASRKGMSSGANVLTF
TRBV7-9	TRBJ2-1	NA	NA	TGTGCCAGCAGACCGTTTGGGGACAATGAGCAGTTCTTC	CASRPFGDNEQFF
TRBV21-1	TRBJ2-1	NA	NA	TGTGCCAGCAGCAAACTGGGGACTAGCGGTTACAATGAGCAGTTCTTC	CASSKLGTSGYNEQFF
TRBV20-1	TRBJ1-1	NA	NA	TGCAGTGCTAGCATGAGGGACCGGAACACTGAAGCTTTCTTT	CSASMRDRNTEAFF
TRBV5-1	TRBJ2-3	NA	TRBD2	TGTGCCAGCAGCCCCGGCGGGAGAGATACGCAGTATTTT	CASSPGGRDTQYF
TRBV6-5	TRBJ2-3	NA	NA	TGTGCCAGCAGTCGGGGGAGGGGGAGCACAGATACGCAGTATTTT	CASSRGRGSTDTQYF
TRBV27	TRBJ2-1	NA	TRBD2	TGTGCCAGCAGTTTGTCGACTAGCGGGGCCTACAATGAGCAGTTCTTC	CASSLSTSGAYNEQFF
TRBV12-3/TRBV12-4	TRBJ2-3	NA	TRBD2	TGTGCCAGCAGTACTAGCGGGGGACCCACAGATACGCAGTATTTT	CASSTSGGPTDTQYF
TRBV21-1	TRBJ1-2	NA	NA	TGTGCCAGCAGCAAAGAACGGCGATCGGATGGCTACACCTTC	CASSKERRSDGYTF
TRBV6-1	TRBJ2-7	NA	TRBD1	TGTGCCAGCTTATCGACAGGGGATACCTACGAGCAGTACTTC	CASLSTGDTYEQYF
TRBV11-2	TRBJ1-1	NA	NA	TGTGCCAGCAGCTTAGACCCCCTTCCAAGGGACACTGAAGCTTTCTTT	CASSLDPLPRDTEAFF
TRBV4-2	TRBJ2-7	NA	NA	TGTGCCAGCAGCTCCGGGCCTTCGTGGGAGCAGTACTTC	CASSSGPSWEQYF
TRBV11-2	TRBJ1-4	NA	NA	TGTGCCAGCATGACGTCCGGGGGGGGTGAAAAACTGTTTTTT	CASMTSGGGEKLFF
TRBV4-3	TRBJ1-6	NA	NA	TGCGCCAGCAGCCAAGTAAAGGGGACTGAGGATAATTCACCCCTCCACTTT	CASSQVKGTEDNSPLHF
TRBV12-3/TRBV12-4	TRBJ2-7	NA	NA	TGTGCCAGCAGTCCTGATCCCCCAAGGACGGTTGCCTACGAGCAGTACTTC	CASSPDPPRTVAYEQYF
TRBV4-3	TRBJ1-1	NA	NA	TGCGCCAGCAGCCAAGCTCGAACCCCGGCCACTGAAGCTTTCTTT	CASSQARTPATEAFF
TRBV12-3/TRBV12-4	TRBJ1-2	few	NA	TGTGCCAGCAGAGGGACAAGTCCCTATGGCTACACCTTC	CASRGTSPYGYTF
TRBV20-1	TRBJ2-1	NA	TRBD2	TGCAGTGCTAATCCGGGACTAGCGGGCTTTATGGGAGGCGATGAGCAGTTCTTC	CSANPGLAGFMGGDEQFF
TRBV4-2	TRBJ2-3	NA	NA	TGTGCCAGCAGCGTACGGACCCTTGGTACGCAGTATTTT	CASSVRTLGTQYF